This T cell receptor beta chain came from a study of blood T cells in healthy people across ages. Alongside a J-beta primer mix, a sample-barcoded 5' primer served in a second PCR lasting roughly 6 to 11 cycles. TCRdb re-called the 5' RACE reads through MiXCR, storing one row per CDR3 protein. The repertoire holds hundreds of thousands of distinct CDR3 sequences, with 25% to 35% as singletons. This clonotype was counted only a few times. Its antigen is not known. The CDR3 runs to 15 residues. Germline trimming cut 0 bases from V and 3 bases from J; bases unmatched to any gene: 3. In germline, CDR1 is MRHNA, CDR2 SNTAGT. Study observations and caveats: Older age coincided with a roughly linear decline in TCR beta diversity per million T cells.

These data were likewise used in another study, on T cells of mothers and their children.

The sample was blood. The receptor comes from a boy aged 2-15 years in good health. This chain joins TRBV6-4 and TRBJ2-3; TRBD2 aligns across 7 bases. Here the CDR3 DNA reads TGTGCCAGCAGTGACTCGGCGGGGGATACAGATACGCAGTATTTT. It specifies CASSDSAGDTDTQYF.